Each of the 29 T cell receptor beta chains below was sequenced from the same sample in a study of cytomegalovirus exposure and HLA in healthy donors. The PCR ran on 60 Vbeta and 13 Jbeta primers. Measured with immunoSEQ multiplex PCR; TCRdb has only the in-frame clones, and not every one. Of 150,000 to 200,000 clones in the sample, 65% to 90% are singletons; the top ten hold roughly 6.7%. The sample taken for sequencing was PBMCs. Receptors originate from a man aged 50-59 years in good health and CMV-seropositive.

The gene calls are TRBV7-2 and TRBJ1-4; TRBD1 agrees at 9 bases. V lost 1 base and J lost 8; bases outside the gene matches: 8. Germline V gene data show CDR1 as SGHTA and CDR2 as FQGNSA. There are 16 residues in the CDR3. The CDR3 nucleotides read TGTGCCAGCAGCTTAGGGGGGGGGACAGGGCACGAAAAACTGTTTTTT. It yields the protein CASSLGGGTGHEKLFF.

The sample holds one count of this clone. A junction end diverges from the germline sequence, so it may reflect a read error. The chain recombines TRBV10-3 with TRBJ1-1; TRBD1 aligns across 8 bases. This CDR3 contains 16 residues. Germline V CDR1 and CDR2: ENHRY, SYGVKD. The CDR3 DNA is TGTACCATCAGTGGGTCTCCCGGACAGGGAGACACTGAAGCTTTCTTT. Translated: CTISGSPGQGDTEAFF.

The chain employs TRBV5-1 and TRBJ1-5; D is possibly TRBD1 (6 bases). CDR1 and CDR2 (germline): SGHRS, YFSETQ. V lost 0 bases to trimming and J lost 4 bases, with 11 bases between them. The CDR3 consists of 15 residues. CDR3 protein: CASSLGTAANQPQHF. CDR3 bases: TGCGCCAGCAGCTTGGGGACAGCGGCGAATCAGCCCCAGCATTTT.

The V and J genes are TRBV9 and TRBJ1-2; D is possibly TRBD1 (6 bases). The germline V gene encodes CDR1 SGDLS and CDR2 YYNGEE. Deletions cut 3 bases from V and 7 bases from J, with 22 bases between. The CDR3 is 16 amino acids. CDR3 amino acids: CASSAMGGGATSGYTF. DNA for the CDR3: TGTGCCAGCAGCGCGATGGGTGGGGGCGCCACTTCTGGCTACACCTTC.

The chain employs TRBV15 and TRBJ1-5, with 9 nucleotides matching TRBD1. The CDR3 is made up of 18 amino acids. Germline assignment: CDR1 LNHNV and CDR2 YYDKDF (reference sequence). V gave up 3 bases and J gave up 7 bases; unmatched junction bases: 16. For the CDR3, the DNA is TGTGCCACCAGCAGCCATAAGGACAGGGGACGAAATGGACAGCCCCAGCATTTT. Protein sequence: CATSSHKDRGRNGQPQHF.

In its sample, this clone was seen a few times. The chain combines TRBV6-5 with TRBJ2-7; TRBD1 agrees at 7 bases. The germline V gene encodes CDR1 MNHEY and CDR2 SVGAGI. This CDR3 region has 15 residues. The V and J ends lost 5 bases and 0 bases, in that order; junction bases with no gene match: 7. The DNA of the CDR3 is TGTGCCAGCAGTGCGGTCCGGACAGGCTCCTACGAGCAGTACGTC. This codes for CASSAVRTGSYEQYV.

The chain joins TRBV6-4 to TRBJ2-5, with a possible D match to TRBD1 (7 bases). V lost 6 bases to trimming and J lost 4 bases, with 15 bases between them. Germline loops: CDR1 MRHNA, CDR2 SNTAGT. This CDR3 has 14 residues. CDR3 in amino acids: CASRAGQRLETQYF. In DNA, the CDR3 is TGTGCCAGCAGGGCGGGACAGCGTTTAGAGACCCAGTACTTC.

The J gene is TRBJ2-1, the V gene TRBV6-6; D unresolved. Germline values: CDR1 MNHNY, CDR2 SVGAGI (reference sequence). This CDR3 is 10 amino acids long. The V end was cut by 11 bases, the J end by 10 bases, with 12 bases between. As DNA, the CDR3 is TGTGCCCGTATTGTGAGGGAGCAGTTCTTC. Translating gives CARIVREQFF.

The V gene is TRBV15, the J gene TRBJ1-6, with D possibly being TRBD1 (5 bases). CDR1 LNHNV and CDR2 YYDKDF come from the germline V gene (reference sequence). The CDR3 has 14 residues. Trimming took off 8 bases at V and 8 bases at J, with 16 bases between the two ends. DNA for the CDR3: TGTGCCACCGCTCCTGGGGCTGTCGATTCACCCCTCCACTTT. It specifies CATAPGAVDSPLHF.

The chain recombines TRBV18 with TRBJ1-2; D remains unclear. Germline assignment: CDR1 KGHSH and CDR2 LQKENI. V was cut by 3 bases and J by 0 bases, with 8 bases left in between. There are 14 residues in the CDR3. The CDR3 DNA reads as TGTGCCAGCTCACCCCCCGGGGCTAACTATGGCTACACCTTC. Protein: CASSPPGANYGYTF.

In this sample, this clone turned up once. The rearrangement joins TRBV11-2 to TRBJ2-7; 7 nucleotides align to TRBD1. The CDR3 runs to 13 residues. Looked up from germline, CDR1 is SGHAT and CDR2 is FQNNGV. J gave up 4 bases and V 5 bases, and 5 bases lay outside the gene matches. The CDR3 DNA follows: TGTGCCAGCAGCCCCGGGACAGCTTACGAGCAGTACTTC. This encodes CASSPGTAYEQYF. Based on the CDR3 plus reference TRBV11-2 and TRBJ2-7, the full variable domain is EAGVAQSPRYKIIEKRQSVAFWCNPISGHATLYWYQQILGQGPKLLIQFQNNGVVDDSQLPKDRFSAERLKGVDSTLKIQPAKLEDSAVYLCASSPGTAYEQYFGPGTRLTVT.

The chain employs TRBV10-2 and TRBJ2-7, with 7 nucleotides matching TRBD1. The junction had 8 bases not matched to a gene; V was cut back by 7 bases and J by 2 bases. This CDR3 has 14 residues. Germline V lookup: CDR1 WSHSY, CDR2 SAAADI. CDR3 sequence (DNA): TGCGCCAGCACTCCGGGACAGACTACCTACGAGCAGTACTTC. Protein: CASTPGQTTYEQYF.

V gene TRBV10-3 combines with J gene TRBJ2-5; the match to TRBD1 covers 12 bases. The closer fit of TRBJ2-7 to the DNA end suggests the J call may be wrong. From germline, CDR1 is ENHRY and CDR2 SYGVKD. CDR3 length: 15 amino acids. Here the CDR3 DNA reads TGTGCCATCAGTGAGGGGGACAGGGGGCTCTACGAGCAGTACTTC. This sequence encodes CAISEGDRGLYEQYF.

The gene calls are TRBV19 and TRBJ2-5, with 9 bases that match TRBD2. This CDR3 is built from 15 residues. J gave up 1 base and V 3 bases, and 3 bases lay outside the gene matches. Germline-derived CDR1 and CDR2 are LNHDA and SQIVND (reference sequence). CDR3 in DNA: TGTGCCAGTAGTATTGAAGCGGGAGGCCAAGAGACCCAGTACTTC. Protein sequence: CASSIEAGGQETQYF.

V usage is TRBV14 and J usage is TRBJ1-2; weak D call: TRBD1 (6 bases). Germline V gene lookup returns CDR1 SGHDN and CDR2 FVKESK. V lost 4 bases, J lost 3 bases, and 15 bases lay in between. There are 15 residues in the CDR3. CDR3 in DNA: TGTGCCAGCAGCCCCTACCGGGCAGGGGACTATGGCTACACCTTC. Encoded protein: CASSPYRAGDYGYTF.

The chain has TRBV23-1 and TRBJ1-5, with 7 bases identical to TRBD1. TRBV23-1 is noted as an ORF with a role that remains uncertain. The CDR3 totals 15 residues. The V segment lost 2 bases and the J segment 3 bases; nucleotides outside the gene matches: 4. The CDR3 loop reads CASSQKDRHNQPQHF. DNA for the CDR3: TGCGCCAGCAGTCAAAAGGACAGGCACAATCAGCCCCAGCATTTT.

The chain couples TRBV4-1 to TRBJ2-1; 14 nucleotides align to TRBD2. Germline V CDR1 and CDR2: MGHRA, YSYEKL. Germline trimming cut 2 bases from V and 8 bases from J; bases unmatched to any gene: 14. This CDR3 has 19 residues. The CDR3 DNA reads TGCGCCAGCAGCCAAAAAACGGGACTAGCGGGAGTTCGTGCGGATGAGCAGTTCTTC. This sequence encodes CASSQKTGLAGVRADEQFF.

The chain uses TRBV7-8 and TRBJ2-7, with D unresolved. Trimming pared 2 bases from V and 3 bases from J, leaving 5 bases between. The CDR3 length is 12 residues. Looked up from germline, CDR1 is SGHVS and CDR2 is FQNEAQ. CDR3 region: CASSLNGYEQYF. Here the CDR3 DNA reads TGTGCCAGCAGCTTAAACGGCTACGAGCAGTACTTC.

V usage is TRBV19 and J usage is TRBJ1-2; D may be TRBD1 (5 bases). Trimming took 7 bases from V and 2 from J, leaving 17 bases between them. Germline lookup yields CDR1 LNHDA and CDR2 SQIVND (reference sequence). The CDR3 is 15 residues long. The CDR3 nucleotides read TGTGCCAGTACCCTAGGGAAGGGGTGGAACTATGGCTACACCTTC. Its translation: CASTLGKGWNYGYTF.

The V call is TRBV5-8, the J call TRBJ1-5; D may be TRBD1 (5 bases). CDR3 length: 14 residues. The germline V gene encodes CDR1 SGHTS and CDR2 YDEGEE. V was pared by 6 bases and J by 6 bases, with 16 bases between. CDR3 in DNA: TGTGCCAGCAACCCGACAGTAGTGGGTCAGCCCCAGCATTTT. Its translation is CASNPTVVGQPQHF. The variable domain in full, with the rest retrieved from reference TRBV5-8 and TRBJ1-5, is EAGVTQSPTHLIKTRGQQATLRCSPISGHTSVYWYQQALGLGLQFLLWYDEGEERNRGNFPPRFSGRQFPNYSSELNVNALELEDSALYLCASNPTVVGQPQHFGDGTRLSIL.

The J gene is TRBJ1-2, the V gene TRBV9; no clear D. V was cut by 4 bases and J by 1 base, with 8 bases left in between. Germline loops: CDR1 SGDLS, CDR2 YYNGEE. The CDR3 is 13 residues long. Here the CDR3 DNA reads TGTGCCAGCAGCCCCTACGATAACTATGGCTACACCTTC. It translates to CASSPYDNYGYTF.

The chain uses TRBV2 and TRBJ1-2; D gene unclear. The V gene's germline CDR1 is SNHLY and CDR2 FYNNEI. The V gene lost 8 bases and the J gene lost 5 bases, with 6 bases spanning the gap. This CDR3 comprises 10 residues. The CDR3 DNA sequence: TGTGCCAGCCTGTTATATGGCTACACCTTC. It codes for CASLLYGYTF.

This clone showed up just a few times. The V call is TRBV5-6, the J call TRBJ2-5; D not resolved. V was shortened by 4 bases and J by 1 base, with 8 bases between the two germline ends. The germline CDR1 and CDR2 sequences are SGHDT and YYEEEE. The CDR3 has 13 amino acids. The CDR3 reads CASSPTPQETQYF. CDR3 bases: TGTGCCAGCAGCCCTACCCCCCAAGAGACCCAGTACTTC.

The chain carries TRBV7-6 and TRBJ2-6; 7 bases fit TRBD2. Trimming took 5 bases from V and 0 from J; bases not matched to a gene: 19. Looked up from germline, CDR1 is SGHVS and CDR2 is FNYEAQ. The CDR3 length is 21 residues. Written as DNA, the CDR3 is TGTGCCAGCAGCCCCGGGGGGTCTAGCCTTAAACTTCCCTCTGGGGCCAACGTCCTGACTTTC. Translating gives CASSPGGSSLKLPSGANVLTF.

The chain has TRBV19 and TRBJ1-4; maybe TRBD1 (5 bases). From germline, CDR1 is LNHDA and CDR2 SQIVND (reference sequence). This CDR3 is built from 16 residues. The V end was cut by 6 bases, the J end by 4 bases, with 18 bases between. CDR3: CASRERRAGLNEKLFF. The DNA of the CDR3 is TGTGCCAGTAGAGAGAGGAGGGCAGGGCTTAATGAAAAACTGTTTTTT. The full variable domain, its missing parts supplied by reference TRBV19 and TRBJ1-4, is DGGITQSPKYLFRKEGQNVTLSCEQNLNHDAMYWYRQDPGQGLRLIYYSQIVNDFQKGDIAEGYSVSREKKESFPLTVTSAQKNPTAFYLCASRERRAGLNEKLFFGSGTQLSVL.

CDR3 amino acids: CASSPGQVSGNTIYF. The CDR3 DNA is TGTGCCAGCAGTCCGGGACAGGTTTCTGGAAACACCATATATTTT. The chain has TRBV2 and TRBJ1-3, with 8 bases aligning to TRBD1. J lost 1 base, V lost 5 bases, and 4 bases had no gene match. This CDR3 comprises 15 residues. In germline, CDR1 is SNHLY, CDR2 FYNNEI.

The J gene is TRBJ1-4, the V gene TRBV9, with D possibly matching TRBD1 (5 bases). The V end was cut by 4 bases, the J end by 8 bases, with 18 bases between. This CDR3 spans 15 amino acids. Germline loops: CDR1 SGDLS, CDR2 YYNGEE. The CDR3 spells CASSPLGGVEEKLFF. Written as DNA, the CDR3 is TGTGCCAGCAGCCCCCTCGGGGGGGTGGAAGAAAAACTGTTTTTT.

V and J are TRBV27 and TRBJ2-4, with 8 bases matching TRBD2. The length of the CDR3 is 13 residues. CDR1 is MNHEY, CDR2 SMNVEV, per germline (reference sequence). The junction had 0 bases not matched to a gene; V was cut back by 8 bases and J by 0 bases. The CDR3 region has the DNA TGTGCCAGCCGGGAGGGAGCCAAAAACATTCAGTACTTC. It yields the protein CASREGAKNIQYF.

Here the CDR3 reads CASSPYYSANTEAFF. The DNA of the CDR3 is TGTGCCAGCAGTCCGTACTACTCAGCCAACACTGAAGCTTTCTTT. V gene TRBV11-2 combines with J gene TRBJ1-1, with D hard to call. CDR3 length equals 15 residues. From germline, CDR1 is SGHAT and CDR2 FQNNGV. The V end lost 6 bases, the J end lost 2 bases, and 16 bases lay between the germline ends.